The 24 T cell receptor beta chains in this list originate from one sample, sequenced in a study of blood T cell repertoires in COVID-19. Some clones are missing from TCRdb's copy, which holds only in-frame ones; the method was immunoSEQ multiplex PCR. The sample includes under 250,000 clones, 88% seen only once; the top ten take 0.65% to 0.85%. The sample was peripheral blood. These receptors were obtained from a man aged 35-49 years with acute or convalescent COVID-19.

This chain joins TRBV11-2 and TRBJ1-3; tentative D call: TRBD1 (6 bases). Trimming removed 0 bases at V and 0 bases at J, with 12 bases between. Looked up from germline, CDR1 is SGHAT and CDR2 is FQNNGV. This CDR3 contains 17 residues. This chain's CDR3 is CASSLDGGQTSGNTIYF. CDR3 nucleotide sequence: TGTGCCAGCAGCTTAGATGGGGGACAAACCTCTGGAAACACCATATATTTT.

This CDR3 reads CASRKDRDQPQHF. DNA of the CDR3: TGTGCCAGCAGGAAAGACAGGGATCAGCCCCAGCATTTT. J is TRBJ1-5 and V is TRBV2; TRBD1 matches 7 bases. The CDR3 is made up of 13 amino acids. Per the germline V gene, CDR1 is SNHLY and CDR2 is FYNNEI. The junction had 4 bases not matched to a gene; V was cut back by 6 bases and J by 5 bases.

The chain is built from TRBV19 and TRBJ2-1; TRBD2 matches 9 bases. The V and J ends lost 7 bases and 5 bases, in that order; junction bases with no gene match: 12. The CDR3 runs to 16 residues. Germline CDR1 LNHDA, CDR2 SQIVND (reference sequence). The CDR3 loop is CASIEVGTSRHNEQFF. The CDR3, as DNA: TGTGCCAGTATCGAGGTGGGGACTAGCAGACACAATGAGCAGTTCTTC.

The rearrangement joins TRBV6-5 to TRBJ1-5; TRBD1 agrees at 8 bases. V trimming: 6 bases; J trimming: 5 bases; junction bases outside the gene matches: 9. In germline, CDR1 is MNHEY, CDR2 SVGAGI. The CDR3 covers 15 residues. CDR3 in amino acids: CASSVGTGNDQPQHF. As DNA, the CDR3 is TGTGCCAGCAGCGTAGGGACAGGCAACGATCAGCCCCAGCATTTT.

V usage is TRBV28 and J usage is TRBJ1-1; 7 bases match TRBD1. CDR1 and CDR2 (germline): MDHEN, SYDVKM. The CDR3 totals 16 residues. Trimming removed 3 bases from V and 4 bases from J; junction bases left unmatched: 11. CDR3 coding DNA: TGTGCCAGCAGTTTGGGTCAGGGGGTTAGTAGCACTGAAGCTTTCTTT. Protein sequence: CASSLGQGVSSTEAFF. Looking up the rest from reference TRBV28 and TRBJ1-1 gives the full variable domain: DVKVTQSSRYLVKRTGEKVFLECVQDMDHENMFWYRQDPGLGLRLIYFSYDVKMKEKGDIPEGYSVSREKKERFSLILESASTNQTSMYLCASSLGQGVSSTEAFFGQGTRLTVV.

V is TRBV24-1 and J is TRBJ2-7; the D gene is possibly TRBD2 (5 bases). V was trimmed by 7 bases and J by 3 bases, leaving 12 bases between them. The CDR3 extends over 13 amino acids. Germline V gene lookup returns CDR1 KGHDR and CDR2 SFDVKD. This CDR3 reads CATSHRGGYEQYF. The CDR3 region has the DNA TGTGCCACCAGCCACCGAGGAGGCTACGAGCAGTACTTC.

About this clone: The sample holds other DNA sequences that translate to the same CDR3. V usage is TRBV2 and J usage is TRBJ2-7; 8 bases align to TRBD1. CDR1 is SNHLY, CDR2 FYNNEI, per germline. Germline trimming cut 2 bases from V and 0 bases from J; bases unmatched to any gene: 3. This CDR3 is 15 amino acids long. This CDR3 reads CASSELGTGSYEQYF. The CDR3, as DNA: TGTGCCAGCAGTGAATTAGGGACAGGCTCCTACGAGCAGTACTTC.

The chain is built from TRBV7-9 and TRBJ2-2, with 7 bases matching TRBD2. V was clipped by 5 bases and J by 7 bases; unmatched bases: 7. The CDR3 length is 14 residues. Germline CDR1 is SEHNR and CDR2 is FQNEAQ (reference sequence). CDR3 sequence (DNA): TGTGCCAGCAGCCCGACTAGCCAACTCGGGGAGCTGTTTTTT. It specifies CASSPTSQLGELFF. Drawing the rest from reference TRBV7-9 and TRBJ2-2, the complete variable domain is DTGVSQNPRHKITKRGQNVTFRCDPISEHNRLYWYRQTLGQGPEFLTYFQNEAQLEKSRLLSDRFSAERPKGSFSTLEIQRTEQGDSAMYLCASSPTSQLGELFFGEGSRLTVL.

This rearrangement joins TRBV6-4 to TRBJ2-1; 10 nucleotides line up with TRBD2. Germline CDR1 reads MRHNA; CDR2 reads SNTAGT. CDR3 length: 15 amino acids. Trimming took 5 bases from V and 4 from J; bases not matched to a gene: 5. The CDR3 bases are TGTGCCAGCAGTATTAGCGGGGGGTCATACAATGAGCAGTTCTTC. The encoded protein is CASSISGGSYNEQFF.

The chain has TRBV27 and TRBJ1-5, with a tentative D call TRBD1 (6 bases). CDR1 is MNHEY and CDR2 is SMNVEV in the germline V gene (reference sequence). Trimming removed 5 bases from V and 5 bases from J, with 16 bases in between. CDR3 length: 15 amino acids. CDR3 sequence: CASSPFWDKYQPQHF. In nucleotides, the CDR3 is TGTGCCAGCAGTCCTTTTTGGGACAAATATCAGCCCCAGCATTTT.

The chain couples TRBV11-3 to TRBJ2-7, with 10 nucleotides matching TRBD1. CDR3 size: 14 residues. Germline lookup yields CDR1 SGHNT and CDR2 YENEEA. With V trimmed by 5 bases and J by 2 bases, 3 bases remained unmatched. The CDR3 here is CASSQGQGAYEQYF. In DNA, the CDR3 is TGTGCCAGCAGCCAAGGACAGGGGGCCTACGAGCAGTACTTC.

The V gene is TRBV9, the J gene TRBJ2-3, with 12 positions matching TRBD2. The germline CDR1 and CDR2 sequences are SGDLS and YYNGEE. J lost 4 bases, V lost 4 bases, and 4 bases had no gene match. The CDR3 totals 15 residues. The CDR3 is CASSRTSGRPDTQYF. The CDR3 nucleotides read TGTGCCAGCAGCCGAACTAGCGGGAGGCCAGATACGCAGTATTTT. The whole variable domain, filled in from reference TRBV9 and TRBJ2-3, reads DSGVTQTPKHLITATGQRVTLRCSPRSGDLSVYWYQQSLDQGLQFLIQYYNGEERAKGNILERFSAQQFPDLHSELNLSSLELGDSALYFCASSRTSGRPDTQYFGPGTRLTVL.

The CDR3 reads CASSLGTKAVFSAEQYF. CDR3 coding DNA: TGTGCCAGCAGTTTAGGGACAAAGGCGGTGTTTTCGGCCGAGCAGTACTTC. The rearrangement links TRBV28 to TRBJ2-7; the D gene is possibly TRBD1 (6 bases). Per the germline V gene, CDR1 is MDHEN and CDR2 is SYDVKM. Trimming removed 2 bases from V and 6 bases from J, with 23 bases in between. The CDR3 extends over 17 amino acids. Full variable domain (outside the CDR3, taken from reference TRBV28 and TRBJ2-7): DVKVTQSSRYLVKRTGEKVFLECVQDMDHENMFWYRQDPGLGLRLIYFSYDVKMKEKGDIPEGYSVSREKKERFSLILESASTNQTSMYLCASSLGTKAVFSAEQYFGPGTRLTVT.

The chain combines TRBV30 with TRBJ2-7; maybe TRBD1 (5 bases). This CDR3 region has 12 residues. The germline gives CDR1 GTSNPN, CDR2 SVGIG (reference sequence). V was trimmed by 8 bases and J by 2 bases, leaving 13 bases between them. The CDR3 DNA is TGTGCCAGGCCGACAGTTCCCTACGAGCAGTACTTC. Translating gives CARPTVPYEQYF.

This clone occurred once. In nucleotides, the CDR3 is TGTGCCAGCAGTCCTCTTAGGTGGGGGACAGGGGTCTACGAGCAGTACTTC. Protein: CASSPLRWGTGVYEQYF. The chain employs TRBV27 and TRBJ2-7, with 10 nucleotides matching TRBD1. This CDR3 is built from 17 residues. The V gene's germline CDR1 is MNHEY and CDR2 SMNVEV (reference sequence). Trimming removed 5 bases from V and 3 bases from J; junction bases left unmatched: 13.

The CDR3 nucleotides read TGTGCCAGCAGTTCCACAGGGTGGAATGGCTACACCTTC. It yields the protein CASSSTGWNGYTF. This chain uses TRBV27 with TRBJ1-2, with a weak D call TRBD1 (6 bases). V was clipped by 4 bases and J by 6 bases, with 12 bases between them. CDR1 and CDR2 (germline): MNHEY, SMNVEV (reference sequence). This CDR3 is built from 13 residues.

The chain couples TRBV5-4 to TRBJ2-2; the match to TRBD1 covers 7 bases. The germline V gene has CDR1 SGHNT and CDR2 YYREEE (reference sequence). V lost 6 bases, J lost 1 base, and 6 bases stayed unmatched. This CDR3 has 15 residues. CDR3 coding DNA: TGTGCCAGCAACTCCGGGACAGAGAACACCGGGGAGCTGTTTTTT. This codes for CASNSGTENTGELFF.

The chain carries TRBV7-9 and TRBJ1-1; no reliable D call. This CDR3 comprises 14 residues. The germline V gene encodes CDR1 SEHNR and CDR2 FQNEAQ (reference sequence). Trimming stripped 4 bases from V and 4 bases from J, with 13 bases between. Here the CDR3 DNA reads TGTGCCAGCAGCTACACCATTTCGGGCACTGAAGCTTTCTTT. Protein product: CASSYTISGTEAFF.

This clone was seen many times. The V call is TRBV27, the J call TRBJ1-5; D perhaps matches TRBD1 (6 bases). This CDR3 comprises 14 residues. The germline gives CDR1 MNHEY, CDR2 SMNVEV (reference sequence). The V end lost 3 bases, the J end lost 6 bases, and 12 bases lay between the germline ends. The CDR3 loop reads CASSFAGGGQPQHF. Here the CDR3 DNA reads TGTGCCAGCAGTTTTGCGGGAGGGGGTCAGCCCCAGCATTTT.

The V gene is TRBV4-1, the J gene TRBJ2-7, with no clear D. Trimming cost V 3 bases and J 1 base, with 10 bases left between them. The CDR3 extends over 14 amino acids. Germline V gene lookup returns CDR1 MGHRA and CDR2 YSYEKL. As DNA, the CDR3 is TGCGCCAGCAGCCATAGTCGTGATTCCTACGAGCAGTACTTC. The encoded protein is CASSHSRDSYEQYF.

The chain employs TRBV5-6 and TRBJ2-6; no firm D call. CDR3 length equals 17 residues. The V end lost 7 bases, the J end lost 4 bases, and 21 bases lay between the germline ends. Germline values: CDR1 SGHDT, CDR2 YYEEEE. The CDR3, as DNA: TGTGCCAGCGCCATGCGAGCCACGTCTGAAGGGGCCAACGTCCTGACTTTC. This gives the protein CASAMRATSEGANVLTF. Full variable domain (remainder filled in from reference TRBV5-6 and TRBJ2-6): DAGVTQSPTHLIKTRGQQVTLRCSPKSGHDTVSWYQQALGQGPQFIFQYYEEEERQRGNFPDRFSGHQFPNYSSELNVNALLLGDSALYLCASAMRATSEGANVLTFGAGSRLTVL.

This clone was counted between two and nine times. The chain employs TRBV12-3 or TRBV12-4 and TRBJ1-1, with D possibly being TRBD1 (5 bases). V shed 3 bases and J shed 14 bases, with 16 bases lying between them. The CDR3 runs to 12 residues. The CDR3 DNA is TGTGCCAGCAGTTTCTCAGGCGGGACTATCTTCTTT. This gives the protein CASSFSGGTIFF.

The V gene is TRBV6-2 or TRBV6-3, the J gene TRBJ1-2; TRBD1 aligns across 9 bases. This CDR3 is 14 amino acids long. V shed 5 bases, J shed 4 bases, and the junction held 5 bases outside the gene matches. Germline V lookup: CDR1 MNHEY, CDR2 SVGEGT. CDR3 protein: CASSPGQGGYGYTF. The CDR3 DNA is TGTGCCAGCAGTCCGGGACAGGGAGGCTATGGCTACACCTTC.

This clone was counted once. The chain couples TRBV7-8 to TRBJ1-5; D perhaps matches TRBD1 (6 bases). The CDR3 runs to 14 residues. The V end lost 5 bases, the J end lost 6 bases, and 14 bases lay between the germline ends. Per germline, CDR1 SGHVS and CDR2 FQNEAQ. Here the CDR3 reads CASSLSQQGQPQHF. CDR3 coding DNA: TGTGCCAGCAGCCTAAGCCAACAGGGTCAGCCCCAGCATTTT.